The 28 T cell receptor beta chains presented below share a single source sample, sequenced in a study of T-cell reconstitution after alpha-beta-depleted transplantation in children. The library targeted TCRbeta and was prepared with unique molecular identifiers. TCRdb ran MiXCR on the PCR reads and lists one entry per CDR3 protein. The sample carries about 340,000 distinct CDR3 sequences, around a tenth recorded once. The specimen comprised PBMCs from the stem cell graft donor, sampled from the stem cell graft. The receptors originated from a human donor who donated a stem cell graft to a child with acute lymphoblastic leukemia.

The chain is built from TRBV4-2 and TRBJ1-1; no reliable D call. Germline V gene lookup returns CDR1 LGHNA and CDR2 YNFKEQ. This CDR3 spans 15 amino acids. V gave up 4 bases and J gave up 1 base, with 13 bases separating them. CDR3 in amino acids: CASSRLADANTEAFF. DNA for the CDR3: TGTGCCAGCAGCCGTCTCGCAGATGCGAACACTGAAGCTTTCTTT.

V is TRBV20-1 and J is TRBJ2-3, with TRBD1 identical over 9 bases. Germline assignment: CDR1 DFQATT and CDR2 SNEGSKA (reference sequence). V lost 5 bases and J lost 2; bases outside the gene matches: 14. CDR3 length equals 17 residues. CDR3 protein: CSAFTILTGGYTDTQYF. The CDR3 nucleotides read TGCAGTGCTTTCACCATCCTTACAGGGGGCTACACAGATACGCAGTATTTT.

This clonotype was counted ten times or more. The chain is built from TRBV7-8 and TRBJ2-7; a weak D match, TRBD1 (5 bases). Germline values: CDR1 SGHVS, CDR2 FQNEAQ. Trimming shortened V by 5 bases and J by 1 base, and 12 bases separated the two germline ends. The CDR3 contains 14 residues. CDR3 amino acids: CASSPDAGSYEQYF. The CDR3 DNA sequence: TGTGCCAGCAGCCCCGACGCAGGGTCCTACGAGCAGTACTTC.

The sample holds a few counts of this clonotype. J is TRBJ2-1 and V is TRBV12-3 or TRBV12-4, with D possibly being TRBD2 (6 bases). V dropped 6 bases and J dropped 10 bases, with 13 bases sitting between them. The CDR3 has 12 amino acids. CDR3 nucleotide sequence: TGTGCCAGCAGGCGACTAGGCGACGAGCAGTTCTTC. Translation: CASRRLGDEQFF.

The chain uses TRBV9 and TRBJ2-1; 7 nucleotides match TRBD2. The CDR3 is made up of 16 amino acids. V dropped 2 bases and J dropped 7; count of bases not matched to a gene: 12. In germline, CDR1 is SGDLS, CDR2 YYNGEE. The CDR3 region is CASSVSAGERMNEQFF. Here the CDR3 DNA reads TGTGCCAGCAGCGTCTCGGCGGGAGAGAGAATGAATGAGCAGTTCTTC.

This clonotype was seen a handful of times. The rearrangement uses TRBV20-1 and TRBJ2-1; D possibly corresponds to TRBD1 (6 bases). The CDR3 totals 15 residues. Trimming shortened V by 3 bases and J by 6 bases, and 18 bases separated the two germline ends. The V gene's germline CDR1 is DFQATT and CDR2 SNEGSKA (reference sequence). CDR3 amino acids: CSARWAKLGGNEQFF. In DNA, the CDR3 is TGCAGTGCTAGGTGGGCGAAACTAGGGGGCAATGAGCAGTTCTTC.

This clonotype was picked up a small number of times. The J gene is TRBJ2-2, the V gene TRBV6-2 or TRBV6-3; TRBD2 matches 9 bases. The CDR3 covers 16 residues. The germline V gene has CDR1 MNHEY and CDR2 SVGEGT. V was clipped by 7 bases and J by 6 bases; unmatched bases: 12. CDR3 protein: CASIGLAGPIAGELFF. In DNA, the CDR3 is TGTGCCAGCATAGGGCTAGCGGGGCCCATTGCCGGGGAGCTGTTTTTT.

This clonotype was detected many times. The chain has TRBV20-1 and TRBJ1-2; D unresolved. CDR3 length: 9 amino acids. Between the trimmed V and J ends, which lost 5 bases and 4 bases, there was a span of 2 bases. The germline V gene encodes CDR1 DFQATT and CDR2 SNEGSKA (reference sequence). The CDR3 region is CSARYGYTF. The CDR3 DNA is TGCAGTGCTCGCTATGGCTACACCTTC.

This clonotype was observed many times. The chain combines TRBV7-2 with TRBJ2-1; a weak D match, TRBD2 (6 bases). The V end was cut by 4 bases, the J end by 0 bases, with 16 bases between. The germline gives CDR1 SGHTA, CDR2 FQGNSA. CDR3 length equals 17 residues. The CDR3 region has the DNA TGTGCCAGCAGCTACCGCCAAGCGGGTAGCTCCTACAATGAGCAGTTCTTC. This codes for CASSYRQAGSSYNEQFF.

This chain links TRBV10-3 with TRBJ2-7; TRBD2 matches 7 bases. CDR1 and CDR2 from the germline V gene are ENHRY and SYGVKD. The CDR3 has 15 amino acids. Trimming removed 6 bases from V and 4 bases from J; junction bases left unmatched: 12. This chain's CDR3 is CAISPGSAGAYEQYF. In DNA, the CDR3 is TGTGCCATCAGCCCGGGATCGGCGGGAGCTTACGAGCAGTACTTC.

This clonotype was observed once. Germline and junction disagree at one end, which may indicate a read error. The chain couples TRBV19 to TRBJ2-1; D is unresolved. The CDR3 extends over 13 amino acids. Germline CDR1 reads LNHDA; CDR2 reads SQIVND (reference sequence). CDR3 sequence (DNA): TGTGGCAGTAGTATATCGGAGTACAATGAGCAGTTCTTC. Amino acid sequence: CGSSISEYNEQFF.

This clonotype was seen many times. V is TRBV7-9 and J is TRBJ2-2; tentative D call: TRBD2 (5 bases). Germline V CDR1 and CDR2: SEHNR, FQNEAQ (reference sequence). This CDR3 contains 14 residues. The germline V and J ends were trimmed by 5 bases and 4 bases, with 11 bases remaining between them. The CDR3 sequence: CASSLAGGTGELFF. CDR3 DNA: TGTGCCAGCAGCCTCGCGGGTGGCACCGGGGAGCTGTTTTTT.

This rearrangement joins TRBV6-2 or TRBV6-3 to TRBJ2-7, with D perhaps matching TRBD1 (6 bases). Germline assignment: CDR1 MNHEY and CDR2 SVGEGT. V was pared by 6 bases and J by 5 bases, with 11 bases between. The CDR3 totals 12 residues. CDR3 sequence (DNA): TGTGCCAGCAGCCGCCAGGGGAACGAGCAGTACTTC. Its protein product is CASSRQGNEQYF.

This clonotype was counted ten times or more. The chain employs TRBV29-1 and TRBJ2-3; no definite D call. The CDR3 is made up of 15 amino acids. The V end was cut by 8 bases, the J end by 2 bases, with 20 bases between. Germline lookup yields CDR1 SQVTM and CDR2 ANQGSEA. The CDR3 region is CSTRRADGTTDTQYF. The CDR3 nucleotides read TGCAGCACCCGGCGTGCGGACGGCACCACAGATACGCAGTATTTT.

This clonotype was recorded a few times. The V call is TRBV29-1, the J call TRBJ2-3; D might be TRBD1 (5 bases). V was clipped by 1 base and J by 0 bases, with 8 bases between them. CDR3 length: 14 residues. Germline V gene data show CDR1 as SQVTM and CDR2 as ANQGSEA. The CDR3 sequence: CSVEVGRSTDTQYF. CDR3 coding DNA: TGCAGCGTTGAAGTGGGGCGAAGCACAGATACGCAGTATTTT.

This clonotype was detected a few times. The chain uses TRBV11-2 and TRBJ1-6; TRBD1 aligns across 7 bases. The trim removed 5 bases at V and 5 bases at J, leaving 3 bases unmatched. CDR3 length: 14 amino acids. CDR1 and CDR2 (germline): SGHAT, FQNNGV. CDR3: CASSLTGDNSPLHF. The DNA for the CDR3 is TGTGCCAGCAGCCTAACAGGGGATAATTCACCCCTCCACTTT.

The table lists this clonotype with a few counts. The rearrangement links TRBV7-9 to TRBJ1-2; 11 nucleotides align to TRBD1. CDR3 length: 16 residues. J gave up 6 bases and V 6 bases, and 12 bases lay outside the gene matches. The germline CDR1 and CDR2 sequences are SEHNR and FQNEAQ (reference sequence). CDR3 residues: CASSLLEGQGANGYTF. CDR3 nucleotides: TGTGCCAGCAGTCTCCTCGAAGGACAGGGGGCGAATGGCTACACCTTC. The full variable domain, with the rest looked up from reference TRBV7-9 and TRBJ1-2, is DTGVSQNPRHKITKRGQNVTFRCDPISEHNRLYWYRQTLGQGPEFLTYFQNEAQLEKSRLLSDRFSAERPKGSFSTLEIQRTEQGDSAMYLCASSLLEGQGANGYTFGSGTRLTVV.

The V call is TRBV7-3, the J call TRBJ2-3; 10 bases map to TRBD1. Germline V gives CDR1 SGHTA, CDR2 FQGTGA. The junction had 3 bases not matched to a gene; V was cut back by 0 bases and J by 3 bases. The CDR3 has 16 amino acids. CDR3 residues: CASSLTRDRGTDTQYF. The CDR3 DNA follows: TGTGCCAGCAGCTTAACTCGGGACAGGGGAACAGATACGCAGTATTTT.

This clonotype was seen many times. V gene TRBV11-2 combines with J gene TRBJ2-1; TRBD2 agrees at 12 bases. Germline V gives CDR1 SGHAT, CDR2 FQNNGV. The CDR3 runs 20 residues. With 4 bases clipped from V and 1 base from J, the junction kept 14 bases outside the gene matches. The DNA of the CDR3 is TGTGCCAGCAGCTCTAGGAGGCTAGCGGGAGGGCCTAGGTCCTACAATGAGCAGTTCTTC. Translating it yields CASSSRRLAGGPRSYNEQFF. Full variable domain (rest looked up from reference TRBV11-2 and TRBJ2-1): EAGVAQSPRYKIIEKRQSVAFWCNPISGHATLYWYQQILGQGPKLLIQFQNNGVVDDSQLPKDRFSAERLKGVDSTLKIQPAKLEDSAVYLCASSSRRLAGGPRSYNEQFFGPGTRLTVL.

This clonotype was seen only a few times. V gene TRBV6-5 combines with J gene TRBJ2-7, with 9 bases fitting TRBD1. CDR1 and CDR2 (germline): MNHEY, SVGAGI. The length of the CDR3 is 17 residues. Unmatched junction bases numbered 11, after V lost 0 bases and J lost 5 bases. CDR3 residues: CASSYSAPWTGVNEQYF. The CDR3 DNA sequence: TGTGCCAGCAGTTACTCGGCCCCCTGGACAGGGGTTAACGAGCAGTACTTC.

The J gene is TRBJ2-1, the V gene TRBV9, with 9 bases that match TRBD2. Germline V gene data show CDR1 as SGDLS and CDR2 as YYNGEE. CDR3 length: 16 amino acids. The V gene end was trimmed by 0 bases and the J gene end by 5 bases; junction bases not matched to a gene: 6. CDR3 sequence: CASSVDRGTSHNEQFF. In DNA form, the CDR3 reads TGTGCCAGCAGCGTAGATAGGGGGACTAGCCACAATGAGCAGTTCTTC.

This chain uses TRBV20-1 with TRBJ1-4; TRBD1 matches at 8 bases. V was pared by 7 bases and J by 5 bases, with 6 bases of the junction left unmatched. This CDR3 region has 13 residues. Germline CDR1 reads DFQATT; CDR2 reads SNEGSKA (reference sequence). In nucleotides, the CDR3 is TGCAGTGTGGAGGGACAGGCGAATGAAAAACTGTTTTTT. Protein product: CSVEGQANEKLFF.

The sample holds a few counts of this clonotype. The chain combines TRBV4-1 with TRBJ2-3; TRBD2 aligns across 7 bases. The trim removed 0 bases at V and 0 bases at J, leaving 6 bases unmatched. The CDR3 totals 17 residues. Looked up from germline, CDR1 is MGHRA and CDR2 is YSYEKL. The CDR3 sequence: CASSQEWASGSTDTQYF. As DNA, the CDR3 is TGCGCCAGCAGCCAAGAGTGGGCTAGCGGTAGCACAGATACGCAGTATTTT.

The chain joins TRBV6-1 to TRBJ1-2; maybe TRBD1 (6 bases). The germline CDR1 and CDR2 sequences are MNHNS and SASEGT. The CDR3 is made up of 17 amino acids. Trimming removed 4 bases at V and 3 bases at J, with 21 bases between. CDR3 protein: CASSAMDSAPWDYGYTF. CDR3 in DNA: TGTGCCAGCAGTGCGATGGACAGCGCCCCTTGGGACTATGGCTACACCTTC.

This clonotype has only a few counts. The chain employs TRBV11-3 and TRBJ2-3; TRBD2 agrees at 11 bases. The CDR3 totals 15 residues. CDR1 and CDR2 (germline): SGHNT, YENEEA. Trimming removed 3 bases from V and 4 bases from J; junction bases left unmatched: 3. CDR3: CASSFTSGSSDTQYF. The CDR3 DNA sequence: TGTGCCAGCAGCTTCACTAGCGGGAGCTCAGATACGCAGTATTTT. Full variable domain (outside the CDR3, taken from reference TRBV11-3 and TRBJ2-3): EAGVVQSPRYKIIEKKQPVAFWCNPISGHNTLYWYLQNLGQGPELLIRYENEEAVDDSQLPKDRFSAERLKGVDSTLKIQPAELGDSAVYLCASSFTSGSSDTQYFGPGTRLTVL.

The chain joins TRBV10-3 to TRBJ2-7, with 8 bases identical to TRBD2. The CDR3 consists of 17 residues. Per the germline V gene, CDR1 is ENHRY and CDR2 is SYGVKD. V was pared by 3 bases and J by 2 bases, with 12 bases of the junction left unmatched. The CDR3 DNA reads TGTGCCATCAGTGACCCGACAACTAGCGGCATCCCCTACGAGCAGTACTTC. It translates to CAISDPTTSGIPYEQYF.

The genes are TRBV5-1 and TRBJ2-3; D is tentatively TRBD1 or TRBD2 (5 bases each). CDR1 is SGHRS, CDR2 YFSETQ, per germline. This CDR3 has 18 amino acids. Trimming took 5 bases from V and 4 from J, leaving 26 bases between them. CDR3 in amino acids: CASRTGSHSGLGPDTQYF. Written as DNA, the CDR3 is TGCGCCAGCAGAACGGGAAGCCATTCAGGGTTGGGGCCAGATACGCAGTATTTT.

This chain joins TRBV3-1 and TRBJ2-7, with D hard to call. The CDR3 extends over 14 amino acids. Germline V gives CDR1 LGHDT, CDR2 YNNKEL (reference sequence). The V end lost 5 bases, the J end lost 0 bases, and 11 bases lay between the germline ends. CDR3 amino acids: CASSSGPSSYEQYF. CDR3 bases: TGTGCCAGCAGCTCTGGACCGAGCTCCTACGAGCAGTACTTC.